The sequence of this T cell receptor beta chain was determined in a study of blood T cell repertoires in COVID-19. The overall study: From T cells, B-cell-depleted T cells, or PBMCs came the material, which was cDNA or gDNA.

Under the authors' procedure: How many nucleated cells were present was estimated from reference gene primer amplification. TCRdb's copy holds only in-frame clones and misses some; the assay was immunoSEQ multiplex PCR. D and trimming come from the DNA, and the V and J calls and clone size come from that table. The sample holds about 140,000 clones, about 83% seen once. Patients in Seattle were enrolled during active infection, then followed longitudinally. The sample was peripheral blood. This sequence originates from a young man with COVID-19, enrolled during active disease.

Here the CDR3 DNA reads TGTGCCAGCAGCCTGGGACAGGGGGCCTGGGAGACCCAGTACTTC. It is translated as CASSLGQGAWETQYF. The chain joins TRBV13 to TRBJ2-5; the match to TRBD1 covers 12 bases. Germline lookup yields CDR1 PRHDT and CDR2 FYEKMQ (reference sequence). The CDR3 sequence is 15 residues long. V shed 5 bases, J shed 5 bases, and the junction held 6 bases outside the gene matches.